The rows below give T cell receptor beta chains drawn from one sample of a study of OX40 agonist ivuxolimab in advanced cancers. Here immunoSEQ multiplex PCR was the method, and the copy in TCRdb shows in-frame clones only, minus some. The sample contains roughly 43,000 clones, around 91% of which appear only once. This specimen consisted of CD4+ or CD8+ T cells sorted from blood, obtained in a trial of the OX40 agonist ivuxolimab. The receptors derive from an adult with an advanced solid tumor such as melanoma, head and neck, liver or kidney cancer. Both conserved end residues are part of each CDR3. A D gene is named only where the DNA matches it firmly. Clone size is not always given. Where it is, it says once, few, many or a class for expanded clones.

abundance	v_gene	j_gene	d_gene	CDR3aa	CDR3nt
NA	TRBV6-5	TRBJ2-7	TRBD2	CASSYSRTSGFYEQYF	TGTGCCAGCAGTTACTCCCGGACTAGCGGATTCTACGAGCAGTACTTC
NA	TRBV27	TRBJ1-1	TRBD1	CASSFTGVAEAFF	TGTGCCAGCAGTTTCACAGGGGTGGCTGAAGCTTTCTTT
NA	TRBV5-6	TRBJ1-5	NA	CASSLGSNNQPQHF	TGTGCCAGCAGCTTGGGCAGTAACAATCAGCCCCAGCATTTT
NA	TRBV30	TRBJ2-7	TRBD1	CAWIGQEKYEQYF	TGTGCCTGGATCGGACAGGAAAAATACGAGCAGTACTTC
few	TRBV6-1	TRBJ1-6	NA	CASSAGGGGFSPLHF	TGTGCCAGCAGCGCCGGGGGGGGCGGGTTCTCACCCCTCCACTTT
NA	TRBV4-3	TRBJ1-1	NA	CASSQDKRGAEAFF	TGCGCCAGCAGCCAAGATAAACGGGGCGCTGAAGCTTTCTTT
NA	TRBV7-2	TRBJ2-5	TRBD2	CASSLVASGHFFETQYF	TGTGCCAGCAGCTTAGTGGCTAGCGGGCACTTTTTTGAGACCCAGTACTTC
NA	TRBV4-3	TRBJ2-7	TRBD1	CASSQGTPTGFAYEQYF	TGCGCCAGCAGCCAAGGGACCCCGACAGGGTTTGCCTACGAGCAGTACTTC
NA	TRBV9	TRBJ1-1	NA	CASSVGSGSIMNTEAFF	TGTGCCAGCAGCGTAGGTTCTGGGTCCATCATGAACACTGAAGCTTTCTTT
once	TRBV19	TRBJ1-2	TRBD1	CAIGTGGGYGYTF	TGTGCCATAGGCACAGGGGGAGGCTATGGCTACACCTTC
NA	TRBV2	TRBJ2-7	TRBD2	CAIGLAAYEQYF	TGTGCCATAGGACTAGCGGCCTACGAGCAGTACTTC
NA	TRBV6-1	TRBJ2-5	NA	CASSELVAGETQYF	TGTGCCAGCAGTGAATTGGTAGCAGGAGAGACCCAGTACTTC
NA	TRBV9	TRBJ2-2	TRBD2	CASSVEQRGANTGELFF	TGTGCCAGCAGCGTAGAACAGCGGGGGGCAAACACCGGGGAGCTGTTTTTT
NA	TRBV13	TRBJ2-7	NA	CASSLAQLPYEQYF	TGTGCCAGCAGCTTAGCGCAGCTACCCTACGAGCAGTACTTC
NA	TRBV4-1	TRBJ2-7	TRBD2	CASSPHLERGSSYEQYF	TGCGCCAGCAGCCCACATCTCGAGCGGGGCAGCTCCTACGAGCAGTACTTC
NA	TRBV7-6	TRBJ2-7	NA	CASSKSGTGAYEQYF	TGTGCCAGCAGTAAATCCGGGACTGGCGCCTACGAGCAGTACTTC
NA	TRBV5-6	TRBJ2-2	NA	CASSPLLMGDTGELFF	TGTGCCAGCAGTCCCCTCCTCATGGGGGACACCGGGGAGCTGTTTTTT
once	TRBV4-1	TRBJ1-1	NA	CASSTPGAEEAFF	TGCGCCAGCAGCACCCCAGGCGCAGAAGAAGCTTTCTTT
NA	TRBV4-2	TRBJ2-1	NA	CASSHPSTGGAAGGCEQFF	TGTGCCAGCAGCCATCCCAGCACAGGGGGCGCGGCGGGAGGTTGTGAGCAGTTCTTC
NA	TRBV6-6	TRBJ2-2	NA	CASSSWQGSIGELFF	TGTGCCAGCAGTTCCTGGCAGGGGTCCATCGGGGAGCTGTTTTTT
NA	TRBV25-1	TRBJ1-1	TRBD1	CASSDATGGDTEAFF	TGTGCCAGCAGTGACGCGACAGGGGGGGACACTGAAGCTTTCTTT
once	TRBV9	TRBJ2-1	TRBD2	CASSASTSGAYNEQFF	TGTGCCAGCAGCGCATCTACTAGCGGGGCTTACAATGAGCAGTTCTTC
NA	TRBV9	TRBJ2-4	NA	CASSRGNIQYF	TGTGCCAGCAGCCGGGGAAACATTCAGTACTTC
NA	TRBV9	TRBJ2-1	TRBD2	CASSLSGSVYNEQFF	TGTGCCAGCAGCCTTAGCGGGAGTGTATACAATGAGCAGTTCTTC
NA	TRBV4-1	TRBJ2-5	NA	CASSPSEGDQETQYF	TGCGCCAGCAGCCCCAGCGAAGGGGACCAAGAGACCCAGTACTTC
NA	TRBV29-1	TRBJ1-2	NA	CSVDGQGNGYTF	TGCAGCGTTGATGGGCAGGGGAATGGCTACACCTTC
NA	TRBV28	TRBJ2-7	TRBD1	CASSLFTRQGDSYEQYF	TGTGCCAGCAGTTTATTTACAAGACAGGGGGATTCTTACGAGCAGTACTTC